The 10 T cell receptor beta chains listed next were all sequenced from one sample in a study of blood T cells in healthy people across ages. A second PCR, run for roughly 7 to 12 cycles, used a sample-barcoded 5' primer plus a J-beta primer mix. TCRdb re-called the 5' RACE reads through MiXCR, storing one row per CDR3 protein. The sample holds about 1.8 million distinct CDR3 sequences, about 49% seen once. The sequencing input was blood. The receptors derive from a woman in her thirties or forties in good health.

The rearrangement uses TRBV25-1 and TRBJ2-3; no clear D gene. The CDR3 has 14 residues. The germline CDR1 and CDR2 sequences are MGHDK and SYGVNS. Trimming pared 2 bases from V and 6 bases from J, leaving 12 bases between. CDR3 sequence reads: CASSETVGRDTQYF. The CDR3 nucleotides read TGTGCCAGCAGTGAAACGGTGGGTAGGGATACGCAGTATTTT.

The chain has TRBV10-1 and TRBJ2-3; 11 bases line up with TRBD1. The CDR3 extends over 17 amino acids. Germline V gene data show CDR1 as WNHNN and CDR2 as SYGVQD (reference sequence). The CDR3 DNA reads as TGCGCTAGACGGATTACTTCGGACAGGGGGCGCGGTGATACGCAGTATTTT. It encodes CARRITSDRGRGDTQYF.

This clonotype has only a few counts. V and J are TRBV7-8 and TRBJ2-7; possibly TRBD1 or TRBD2 for D (5 bases each). Trimming removed 7 bases from V and 4 bases from J, with 20 bases in between. CDR1 and CDR2 (germline): SGHVS, FQNEAQ. The CDR3 is 15 residues long. The CDR3 DNA reads as TGTGCCAGCATCCCCACGCAGGGAGTTCTATACGAGCAGTACTTC. Encoded protein: CASIPTQGVLYEQYF.

This clonotype was observed a few times. The genes are TRBV20-1 and TRBJ2-1, with D unclear. The CDR3 runs to 11 residues. Germline V gives CDR1 DFQATT, CDR2 SNEGSKA (reference sequence). V dropped 1 base and J dropped 10 bases, with 8 bases sitting between them. The CDR3 is CSARVLYEQFF. In nucleotides, the CDR3 is TGCAGTGCTAGAGTTTTGTACGAGCAGTTCTTC.

This clonotype was seen a handful of times. The V call is TRBV28, the J call TRBJ2-1, with D tentatively TRBD2 (6 bases). V lost 4 bases and J 4 bases, leaving 17 bases between the germline ends. The CDR3 spans 16 residues. The germline V gene has CDR1 MDHEN and CDR2 SYDVKM. The CDR3 reads CASSSLGRGGYNEQFF. CDR3 bases: TGTGCCAGCAGTTCCCTTGGGCGGGGCGGTTACAATGAGCAGTTCTTC. Drawing the rest from reference TRBV28 and TRBJ2-1, the complete variable domain is DVKVTQSSRYLVKRTGEKVFLECVQDMDHENMFWYRQDPGLGLRLIYFSYDVKMKEKGDIPEGYSVSREKKERFSLILESASTNQTSMYLCASSSLGRGGYNEQFFGPGTRLTVL.

J is TRBJ2-1 and V is TRBV9; 9 positions match TRBD2. J was trimmed by 2 bases and V by 3 bases; bases with no gene match: 9. The germline CDR1 and CDR2 sequences are SGDLS and YYNGEE. CDR3 length equals 17 residues. The chain's CDR3 is CASSGTSVQSAYNEQFF. In DNA, the CDR3 is TGTGCCAGCAGCGGGACTAGCGTACAAAGCGCCTACAATGAGCAGTTCTTC.

This clonotype turned up a few times. The chain uses TRBV29-1 and TRBJ1-4; the D is unclear. Germline V CDR1 and CDR2: SQVTM, ANQGSEA. This CDR3 comprises 16 residues. V lost 4 bases, J lost 0 bases, and 15 bases lay in between. CDR3 loop: CSVGAGSLTTNEKLFF. For the CDR3, the DNA is TGCAGCGTTGGCGCCGGCAGCTTAACAACTAATGAAAAACTGTTTTTT. Full variable domain (rest looked up from reference TRBV29-1 and TRBJ1-4): SAVISQKPSRDICQRGTSLTIQCQVDSQVTMMFWYRQQPGQSLTLIATANQGSEATYESGFVIDKFPISRPNLTFSTLTVSNMSPEDSSIYLCSVGAGSLTTNEKLFFGSGTQLSVL.

This clonotype was observed a few times. The chain couples TRBV7-2 to TRBJ2-6, with TRBD2 matching 8 bases. The length of the CDR3 is 17 residues. V was pared by 3 bases and J by 0 bases, with 4 bases of the junction left unmatched. CDR1 and CDR2 (germline): SGHTA, FQGNSA. The CDR3 sequence is CASSFKSGGSGANVLTF. In nucleotides, the CDR3 is TGTGCCAGCAGCTTTAAAAGCGGGGGCTCTGGGGCCAACGTCCTGACTTTC. Full variable domain (remainder filled in from reference TRBV7-2 and TRBJ2-6): GAGVSQSPSNKVTEKGKDVELRCDPISGHTALYWYRQSLGQGLEFLIYFQGNSAPDKSGLPSDRFSAERTGGSVSTLTIQRTQQEDSAVYLCASSFKSGGSGANVLTFGAGSRLTVL.

The chain is built from TRBV25-1 and TRBJ2-7; 9 nucleotides match TRBD1. The junction had 8 bases not matched to a gene; V was cut back by 3 bases and J by 5 bases. CDR3 length equals 15 residues. Germline V gene data show CDR1 as MGHDK and CDR2 as SYGVNS. The CDR3 coding sequence is TGTGCCAGCAGTGAGCAAGGGACAGGGAGCAACGAGCAGTACTTC. Residues: CASSEQGTGSNEQYF.

This clonotype came up once. The rearrangement joins TRBV19 to TRBJ2-3; D remains unclear. Trimming shortened V by 7 bases and J by 4 bases, and 15 bases separated the two germline ends. Germline loops: CDR1 LNHDA, CDR2 SQIVND (reference sequence). The CDR3 spans 14 residues. The CDR3 coding sequence is TGTGCCAGTACCCCGACTGAGGAAGCAGATACGCAGTATTTT. Translating it yields CASTPTEEADTQYF.